The clone carrying this TCR beta chain was counted between two and nine times. Its antigen is not known. These data originate in a study of beta chain features in type 1 diabetes. Study conclusions and caveats: Reads derived from cDNA could over-represent cells showing high TCR expression. Individuals with type 1 diabetes displayed fewer insertions and more deletions at VDJ junctions.

Since all of the isolated RNA was reverse transcribed, expressed TCRB transcripts were what got sequenced. This table comes from immunoSEQ multiplex PCR, and its TCRdb copy is limited to in-frame clones, with some not included. The repertoire holds about 180,000 clones, with about an eighth as singletons. Stem cell-like memory, regulatory, central memory and naive CD4+ cells were sorted via CD45RO/CCR7/CD25/CD127/CD95/CD27. Germline CDR1 and CDR2: SGHAT and FQDESV (reference sequence). The V and J ends lost 7 bases and 1 base, in that order; junction bases with no gene match: 7. The CDR3 runs 16 residues.

The source of this sequence is a woman under 30 in good health. Sequencing input: central memory CD4+ T cells from blood. The chain couples TRBV11-1 to TRBJ2-6, with 7 positions matching TRBD1. Written as DNA, the CDR3 is TGTGCCAGCAACCCCGGGACAGCGTCTGGGGCCAACGTCCTGACTTTC. Its protein product is CASNPGTASGANVLTF.